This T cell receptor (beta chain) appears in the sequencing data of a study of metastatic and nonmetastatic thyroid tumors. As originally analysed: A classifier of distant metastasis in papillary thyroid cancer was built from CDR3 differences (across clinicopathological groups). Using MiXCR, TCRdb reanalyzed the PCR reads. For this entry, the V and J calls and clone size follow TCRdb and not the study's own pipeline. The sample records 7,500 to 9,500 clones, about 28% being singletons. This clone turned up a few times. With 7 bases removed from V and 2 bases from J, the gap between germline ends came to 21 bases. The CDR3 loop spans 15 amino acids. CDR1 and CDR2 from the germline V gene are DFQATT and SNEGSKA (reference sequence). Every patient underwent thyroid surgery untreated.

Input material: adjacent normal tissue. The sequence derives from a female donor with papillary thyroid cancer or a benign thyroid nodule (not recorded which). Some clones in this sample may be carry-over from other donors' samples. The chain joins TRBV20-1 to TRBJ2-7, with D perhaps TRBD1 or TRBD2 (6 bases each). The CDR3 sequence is CSGNRIGGSAYEQYF. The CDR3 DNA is TGCAGTGGGAACCGGATAGGGGGGTCGGCCTACGAGCAGTACTTC.